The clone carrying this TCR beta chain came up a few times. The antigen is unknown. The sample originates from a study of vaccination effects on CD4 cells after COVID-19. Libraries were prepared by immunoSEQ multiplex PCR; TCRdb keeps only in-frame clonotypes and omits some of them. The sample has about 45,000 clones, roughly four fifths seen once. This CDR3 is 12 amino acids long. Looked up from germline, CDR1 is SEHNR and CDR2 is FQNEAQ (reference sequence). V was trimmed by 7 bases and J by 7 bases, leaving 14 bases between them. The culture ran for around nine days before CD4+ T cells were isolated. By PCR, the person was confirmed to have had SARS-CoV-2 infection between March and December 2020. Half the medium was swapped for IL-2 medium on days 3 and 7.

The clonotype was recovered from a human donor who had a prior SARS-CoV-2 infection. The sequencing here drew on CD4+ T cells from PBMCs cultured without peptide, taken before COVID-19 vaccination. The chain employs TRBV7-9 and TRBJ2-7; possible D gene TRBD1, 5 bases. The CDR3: CASKIGVGEQYF. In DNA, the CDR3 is TGTGCCAGCAAAATAGGGGTGGGTGAGCAGTACTTC.